Below, one T cell receptor (beta chain) is given with its context. This specimen comes from a study of CD8 T cells in Susac syndrome. Sequencing of TCR beta was undertaken in CD8+ and CD4+ T cells derived from blood. With random hexamers, roughly 0.45 to 1 ug RNA was reverse transcribed. Amplification of TCR beta CDR3 by immunoSEQ multiplex PCR spanned 54 Vbeta and 13 Jbeta. MiXCR, applied by TCRdb to the immunoSEQ multiplex PCR reads, yields one record per CDR3 protein. Of some 130,000 distinct CDR3 sequences listed, more than 75% are singletons. This CDR3 is 16 amino acids long. Germline loops: CDR1 LGHDT, CDR2 YNNKEL (reference sequence). The V end lost 0 bases, the J end lost 3 bases, and 12 bases lay between the germline ends.

Input material: CD8+ T cells from PBMCs. V and J are TRBV3-1 and TRBJ1-3; D gene ambiguous. The TCR comes from a human donor with multiple sclerosis. In DNA form, the CDR3 reads TGTGCCAGCAGCCAAGAAGCGCCCCCACGTGGAAACACCATATATTTT. Its protein is CASSQEAPPRGNTIYF.